Sequencing of this T cell receptor beta chain was carried out in a study of blood T cell repertoires in COVID-19. Looking at the study overall: Acute and convalescent COVID-19 specimens originated in the United States, Italy and Spain. The analysed material was cDNA or gDNA that came from T cells, B-cell-depleted T cells, or PBMCs.

V was trimmed by 6 bases and J by 0 bases, leaving 14 bases between them. The CDR3 length is 15 residues. Germline CDR1 is MNHEY and CDR2 is SVGAGI. In the authors' methods: Researchers report that nucleated cell counts were estimated from reference gene primer amplification. Only in-frame clones appear in the TCRdb table, and some are missing; sequencing was by immunoSEQ multiplex PCR. V and J calls and clone size are those listed in that table; D and trimming were worked out from the DNA. The data hold about 200,000 clones, with approximately 90% observed a single time. Sequenced material: peripheral blood. This chain uses TRBV6-5 with TRBJ1-2; no clear D gene. This receptor was identified in a man aged 55 to 69 who had recovered from COVID-19. The CDR3 DNA is TGTGCCAGCAGCCCCACTGACACCTCTAACTATGGCTACACCTTC. Its translation is CASSPTDTSNYGYTF.